The clone carrying this T cell receptor beta chain was recorded a few times. The record originates from a study of T cells in Graves' hyperthyroidism and ophthalmopathy. RNA transcripts were the template for amplifying TCR beta CDR3 regions. The TCR CDR3 first-round RT-PCR relied on the HTBI primer set. TCRdb processed the multiplex PCR reads anew with MiXCR; each CDR3 protein has one entry. This sample carries about 520,000 distinct CDR3 sequences, approximately 25% of them seen once, and the ten largest clones take around 11%. Germline V lookup: CDR1 MGHRA, CDR2 YSYEKL. The V end was cut by 2 bases, the J end by 1 base, with 11 bases between. The CDR3 covers 15 residues.

The sequenced sample consisted of blood. The chain employs TRBV4-1 and TRBJ1-1; possibly TRBD1 for D (5 bases). This clonotype was sampled from a woman in her twenties or thirties with Graves' ophthalmopathy. The CDR3 loop is CASSQNSGQNTEAFF. CDR3 coding DNA: TGCGCCAGCAGCCAAAATTCAGGGCAGAACACTGAAGCTTTCTTT.